This TCR beta chain originates from a study of cytomegalovirus exposure and HLA in healthy donors. V was trimmed by 6 bases and J by 7 bases, leaving 16 bases between them. Germline V gene sequence: CDR1 SGHRS, CDR2 YFSETQ. The CDR3 covers 13 residues. As to this clone: Antigen specificity is unknown.

The table came from immunoSEQ multiplex PCR; TCRdb's copy has only in-frame clones and leaves some out. The sample holds some 170,000 clones, around nine tenths seen once. The study's findings and limits: A few CMV-associated chains proved CMV antigen-specific in vitro.

This receptor was identified in a woman aged 18-29 years in good health and CMV-seropositive. The chain couples TRBV5-1 to TRBJ1-1; possibly TRBD1 for D (6 bases). The sequencing sample was made of PBMCs. The CDR3 region has the DNA TGCGCCAGCACCATGGTGGGGGCGGATGAAGCTTTCTTT. Its translation: CASTMVGADEAFF.